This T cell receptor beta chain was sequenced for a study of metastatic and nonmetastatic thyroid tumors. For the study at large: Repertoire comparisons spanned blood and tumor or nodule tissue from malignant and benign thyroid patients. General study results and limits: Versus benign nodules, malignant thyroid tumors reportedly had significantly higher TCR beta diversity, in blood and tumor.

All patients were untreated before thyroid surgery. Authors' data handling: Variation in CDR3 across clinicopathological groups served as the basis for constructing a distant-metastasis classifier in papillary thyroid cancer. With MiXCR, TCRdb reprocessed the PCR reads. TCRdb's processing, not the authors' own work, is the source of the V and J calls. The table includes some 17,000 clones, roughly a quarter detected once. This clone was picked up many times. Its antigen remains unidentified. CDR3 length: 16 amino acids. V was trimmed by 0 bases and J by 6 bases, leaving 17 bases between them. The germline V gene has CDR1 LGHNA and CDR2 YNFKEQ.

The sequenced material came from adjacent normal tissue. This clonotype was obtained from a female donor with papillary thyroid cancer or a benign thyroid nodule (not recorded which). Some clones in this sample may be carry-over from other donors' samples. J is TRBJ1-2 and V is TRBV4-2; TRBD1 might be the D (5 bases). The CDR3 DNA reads TGTGCCAGCAGCCAAGATCTACGGCCGGGGCTGGATGGCTACACCTTC. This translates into CASSQDLRPGLDGYTF.